This T cell receptor beta chain is from a study of sequential checkpoint blockade in melanoma. At the level of the study: Patients were randomized 1:1 to nivolumab-then-ipilimumab or ipilimumab-then-nivolumab first-line. Maintenance nivolumab came after either treatment sequence.

The CDR3 has 16 amino acids. V lost 6 bases, J lost 1 base, and 9 bases stayed unmatched. CDR1 and CDR2 from the germline V gene are SGHNT and YENEEA. Specified treatment: randomized to nivolumab then ipilimumab (arm A) or the reverse (arm B). No patient had prior DNA-damaging chemotherapy. PBMC sorting kept live CD3+CD8+ cells without CD19 or CD56. The table came from immunoSEQ multiplex PCR; TCRdb's copy has only in-frame clones and leaves some out. The sample contains tens of thousands of clones, roughly 82% of which appear only once. This TCR was recovered from a human donor with melanoma. The V call is TRBV11-3, the J call TRBJ2-7, with TRBD1 matching over 10 bases. Sequencing was performed on CD8+ T cells sorted from blood (inferred from file names), taken from a patient given nivolumab and ipilimumab in sequence. CDR3 sequence reads: CASRALDRGPSYEQYF. The DNA of the CDR3 is TGTGCCAGCAGGGCTCTAGACAGGGGGCCATCCTACGAGCAGTACTTC.